Below, 17 T cell receptor beta chains from the same sample are listed, as sequenced in a study of OX40 agonist ivuxolimab in advanced cancers. Using immunoSEQ multiplex PCR, the repertoire was profiled, and TCRdb retains in-frame clones only, with some absent. Here the sample spans fewer than 70,000 clones, 85% to 90% being singletons. Sequencing used CD4+ or CD8+ T cells sorted from blood, obtained in a trial of the OX40 agonist ivuxolimab. The receptors stem from an adult with an advanced solid tumor such as melanoma, head and neck, liver or kidney cancer.

The V gene is TRBV28, the J gene TRBJ2-7; D perhaps matches TRBD2 (6 bases). CDR1 MDHEN and CDR2 SYDVKM come from the germline V gene. CDR3 length: 15 amino acids. V was cut by 6 bases and J by 4 bases, with 19 bases left in between. The CDR3 nucleotides are TGTGCCAGCAGCCCGATGGGTCGGGAGCTTTACGAGCAGTACTTC. Translating it yields CASSPMGRELYEQYF.

This clone has more than one count but fewer than ten. The rearrangement uses TRBV12-5 and TRBJ1-5; D not resolved. Deletions cut 0 bases from V and 2 bases from J, with 14 bases between. CDR3 length: 17 residues. Germline CDR1 LGHNT, CDR2 FRNRAP. The CDR3 nucleotides read TGTGCTAGTGGTTTGGTAAGCCCCGACGCTGGCAATCAGCCCCAGCATTTT. This codes for CASGLVSPDAGNQPQHF. Full variable domain (remainder filled in from reference TRBV12-5 and TRBJ1-5): DARVTQTPRHKVTEMGQEVTMRCQPILGHNTVFWYRQTMMQGLELLAYFRNRAPLDDSGMPKDRFSAEMPDATLATLKIQPSEPRDSAVYFCASGLVSPDAGNQPQHFGDGTRLSIL.

The V gene is TRBV5-1, the J gene TRBJ1-2, with TRBD1 matching 8 bases. The CDR3 contains 17 residues. V shed 0 bases, J shed 4 bases, and the junction held 11 bases outside the gene matches. CDR1 is SGHRS, CDR2 YFSETQ, per germline. This CDR3 is CASSLGQGASGIYGYTF. CDR3 DNA sequence: TGCGCCAGCAGCTTGGGGCAGGGGGCATCGGGAATCTATGGCTACACCTTC.

The V call is TRBV6-4, the J call TRBJ2-2; D unresolved. Germline V gene data show CDR1 as MRHNA and CDR2 as SNTAGT. The CDR3 is 12 residues long. Trimming took 4 bases from V and 7 from J, leaving 7 bases between them. The DNA of the CDR3 is TGTGCCAGCAGTGTGTCGGGCGGGGAGCTGTTTTTT. Its protein is CASSVSGGELFF.

The rearrangement uses TRBV30 and TRBJ2-5; D is tentatively TRBD1 or TRBD2 (9 bases each). CDR1 is GTSNPN, CDR2 SVGIG, per germline (reference sequence). This CDR3 region has 16 residues. V was shortened by 3 bases and J by 0 bases, with 17 bases between the two germline ends. The CDR3: CAWSASGTGYQETQYF. DNA for the CDR3: TGTGCCTGGAGCGCTAGCGGGACAGGGTACCAAGAGACCCAGTACTTC.

This chain joins TRBV11-2 and TRBJ1-5; 7 bases fit TRBD1. CDR1 and CDR2 (germline): SGHAT, FQNNGV. Losses at the gene ends were 1 base for V and 4 bases for J; bases not matched to a gene: 4. The CDR3 covers 15 residues. Written as DNA, the CDR3 is TGTGCCAGCAGCTTAGTGGCAGGGGGGAATCAGCCCCAGCATTTT. Its translation is CASSLVAGGNQPQHF.

The rearrangement links TRBV19 to TRBJ2-7; 7 nucleotides line up with TRBD1. With V trimmed by 5 bases and J by 3 bases, 7 bases remained unmatched. CDR1 is LNHDA and CDR2 is SQIVND in the germline V gene (reference sequence). The CDR3 is 14 amino acids. The CDR3 sequence is CASSFRTGYYEQYF. In nucleotides, the CDR3 is TGTGCCAGTAGTTTCCGGACAGGCTACTACGAGCAGTACTTC.

The chain is built from TRBV6-5 and TRBJ1-2; maybe TRBD1 (6 bases). CDR3 length equals 13 residues. The germline CDR1 and CDR2 sequences are MNHEY and SVGAGI. V lost 4 bases, J lost 7 bases, and 13 bases lay in between. DNA for the CDR3: TGTGCCAGCAGTTTCCCCGGGACACTTGGCTACACCTTC. Protein sequence: CASSFPGTLGYTF.

V gene TRBV18 combines with J gene TRBJ1-5; D is undetermined. This CDR3 spans 12 amino acids. From germline, CDR1 is KGHSH and CDR2 LQKENI. V was trimmed by 6 bases and J by 4 bases, leaving 7 bases between them. The CDR3 nucleotides read TGTGCCAGCTCCGGGTCTAATCAGCCCCAGCATTTT. Translating it yields CASSGSNQPQHF.

The J gene is TRBJ2-5, the V gene TRBV10-3; 7 bases align to TRBD2. Germline V gene data show CDR1 as ENHRY and CDR2 as SYGVKD. The CDR3 has 14 residues. With 4 bases clipped from V and 5 bases from J, the junction kept 7 bases outside the gene matches. CDR3 sequence: CAISGGGGTETQYF. As DNA, the CDR3 is TGTGCCATCAGTGGGGGGGGAGGAACGGAGACCCAGTACTTC.

V usage is TRBV6-5 and J usage is TRBJ2-6, with D unclear. CDR3 length: 15 amino acids. The V gene's germline CDR1 is MNHEY and CDR2 SVGAGI. V was cut by 5 bases and J by 1 base, with 9 bases left in between. The CDR3 sequence: CASSISRSGANVLTF. CDR3 nucleotides: TGTGCCAGCAGTATCTCCCGGTCTGGGGCCAACGTCCTGACTTTC.

The rearrangement links TRBV19 to TRBJ2-5; 14 bases map to TRBD2. CDR3 length: 15 residues. CDR1 is LNHDA and CDR2 is SQIVND in the germline V gene (reference sequence). J gave up 5 bases and V 3 bases, and 2 bases lay outside the gene matches. CDR3 amino acids: CASSIGLAGGETQYF. As DNA, the CDR3 is TGTGCCAGTAGTATCGGACTAGCGGGGGGCGAGACCCAGTACTTC.

CDR3 nucleotide sequence: TGCGCCAGCAGCTCCCAGGGGGGCGAGCAGTACTTC. As protein: CASSSQGGEQYF. The chain recombines TRBV5-1 with TRBJ2-7; tentative D call: TRBD1 (7 bases). The CDR3 consists of 12 residues. Germline lookup yields CDR1 SGHRS and CDR2 YFSETQ. V dropped 3 bases and J dropped 6 bases, with 10 bases sitting between them.

The CDR3 region is CASSTSGGAYYEQYF. DNA for the CDR3: TGCGCCAGCAGCACTAGCGGGGGGGCTTACTACGAGCAGTACTTC. The chain joins TRBV5-1 to TRBJ2-7; TRBD2 agrees at 13 bases. This CDR3 spans 15 amino acids. Trimming removed 4 bases from V and 3 bases from J; junction bases left unmatched: 4. Germline values: CDR1 SGHRS, CDR2 YFSETQ.

The genes are TRBV6-5 and TRBJ2-2; TRBD1 is a possible D gene (5 bases). This CDR3 region has 14 residues. The V end lost 7 bases, the J end lost 4 bases, and 13 bases lay between the germline ends. The V gene's germline CDR1 is MNHEY and CDR2 SVGAGI. CDR3 nucleotides: TGTGCCAGCACCCTTTACAGGTCCACCGGGGAGCTGTTTTTT. This encodes CASTLYRSTGELFF.

V gene TRBV6-5 combines with J gene TRBJ2-7, with D possibly being TRBD1 (6 bases). V lost 4 bases and J lost 7, with 14 bases in between. From germline, CDR1 is MNHEY and CDR2 SVGAGI. This CDR3 has 13 amino acids. CDR3 coding DNA: TGTGCCAGCAGTTTTACCGGGACAACGGAGCAGTACTTC. Amino acids: CASSFTGTTEQYF.

The chain carries TRBV6-4 and TRBJ2-3; 8 nucleotides line up with TRBD2. Germline V gives CDR1 MRHNA, CDR2 SNTAGT. This CDR3 is 15 amino acids long. Losses at the gene ends were 4 bases for V and 5 bases for J; bases not matched to a gene: 8. CDR3 in DNA: TGTGCCAGCAGTGCCACCGGGACTAGAGGAGATACGCAGTATTTT. Translating it yields CASSATGTRGDTQYF.